By frequency in the sample, the clone carrying this T cell receptor (beta chain) is medium-sized. As yet, its antigen is unknown. Quantitative 5'-RACE with molecular barcodes produced the TCR beta libraries. TCRdb independently ran MiXCR on the 5' RACE reads; one entry per CDR3 protein. The data show 200,000 to 250,000 distinct CDR3 sequences, 15% to 20% seen once. CDR3 length equals 16 residues. This specimen comes from a study of CD8 T cells in ankylosing spondylitis. Study findings and constraints: Peripheral blood held disease-linked clones only at relatively low frequency, and these were CD8+. Past studies reported some motif variants in reactive arthritis synovial fluid and blood. Reported data indicate significant enrichment of disease-linked clones within matched ankylosing spondylitis synovial fluid. Characteristic, it appeared, of ankylosing spondylitis blood was a TCR beta motif of roughly eight highly homologous variants.

Sequencing was done on a sample of blood, either unsorted or a sorted T cell fraction (not recorded which). The receptor was derived from a male donor with ankylosing spondylitis. This chain connects TRBV3-2 to TRBJ2-4; the table's D call TRBD2 went unverified against the DNA. TRBV3-2 is a pseudogene. The CDR3 sequence is CASSPHPGTSGNIQYF. CDR3 in DNA: TGTGCCAGCAGCCCGCACCCTGGGACTAGCGGAAACATTCAGTACTTC.